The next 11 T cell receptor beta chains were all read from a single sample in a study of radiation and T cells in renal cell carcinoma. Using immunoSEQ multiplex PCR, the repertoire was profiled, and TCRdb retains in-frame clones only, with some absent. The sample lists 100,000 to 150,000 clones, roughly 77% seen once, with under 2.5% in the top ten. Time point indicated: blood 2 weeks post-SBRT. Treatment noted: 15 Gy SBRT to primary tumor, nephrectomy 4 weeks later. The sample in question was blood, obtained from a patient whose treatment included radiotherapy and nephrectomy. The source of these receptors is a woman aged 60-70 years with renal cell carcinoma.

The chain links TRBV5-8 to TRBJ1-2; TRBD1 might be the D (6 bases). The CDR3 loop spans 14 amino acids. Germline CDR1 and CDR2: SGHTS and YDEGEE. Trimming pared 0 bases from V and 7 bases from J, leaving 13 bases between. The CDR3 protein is CASSLEGGPLGYTF. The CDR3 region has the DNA TGTGCCAGCAGCTTGGAGGGGGGCCCTCTTGGCTACACCTTC.

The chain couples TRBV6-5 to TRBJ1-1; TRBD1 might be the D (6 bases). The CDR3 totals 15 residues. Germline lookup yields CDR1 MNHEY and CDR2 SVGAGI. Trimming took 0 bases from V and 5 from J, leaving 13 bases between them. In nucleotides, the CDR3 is TGTGCCAGCAGTTACTCGACCCAGAGGGGGACTGAAGCTTTCTTT. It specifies CASSYSTQRGTEAFF.

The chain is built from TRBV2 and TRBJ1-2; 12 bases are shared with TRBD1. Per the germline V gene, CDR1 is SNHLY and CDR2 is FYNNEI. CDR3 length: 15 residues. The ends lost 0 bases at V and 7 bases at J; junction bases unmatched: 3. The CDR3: CASSEAGTGGRGYTF. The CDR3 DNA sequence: TGTGCCAGCAGTGAAGCCGGGACAGGGGGCCGTGGCTACACCTTC.

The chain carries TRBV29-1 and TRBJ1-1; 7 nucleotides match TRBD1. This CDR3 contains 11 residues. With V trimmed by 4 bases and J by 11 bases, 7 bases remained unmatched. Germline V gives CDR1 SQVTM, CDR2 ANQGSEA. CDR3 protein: CSVGDDRVAFF. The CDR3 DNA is TGCAGCGTTGGGGATGACAGGGTTGCTTTCTTT. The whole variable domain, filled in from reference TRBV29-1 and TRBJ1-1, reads SAVISQKPSRDICQRGTSLTIQCQVDSQVTMMFWYRQQPGQSLTLIATANQGSEATYESGFVIDKFPISRPNLTFSTLTVSNMSPEDSSIYLCSVGDDRVAFFGQGTRLTVV.

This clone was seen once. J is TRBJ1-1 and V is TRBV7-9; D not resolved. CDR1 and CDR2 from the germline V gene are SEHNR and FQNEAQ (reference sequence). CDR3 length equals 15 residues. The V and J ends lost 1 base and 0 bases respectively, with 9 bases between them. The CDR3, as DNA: TGTGCCAGCAGCTTAGGGAGCTTTATGAACACTGAAGCTTTCTTT. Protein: CASSLGSFMNTEAFF.

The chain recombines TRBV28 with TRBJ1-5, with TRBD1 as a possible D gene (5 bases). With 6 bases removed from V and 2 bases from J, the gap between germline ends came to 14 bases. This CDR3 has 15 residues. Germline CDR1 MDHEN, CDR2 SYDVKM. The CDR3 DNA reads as TGTGCCAGCAGAAAAACCCAACAGGGCAATCAGCCCCAGCATTTT. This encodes CASRKTQQGNQPQHF. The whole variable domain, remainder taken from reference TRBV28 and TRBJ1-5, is DVKVTQSSRYLVKRTGEKVFLECVQDMDHENMFWYRQDPGLGLRLIYFSYDVKMKEKGDIPEGYSVSREKKERFSLILESASTNQTSMYLCASRKTQQGNQPQHFGDGTRLSIL.

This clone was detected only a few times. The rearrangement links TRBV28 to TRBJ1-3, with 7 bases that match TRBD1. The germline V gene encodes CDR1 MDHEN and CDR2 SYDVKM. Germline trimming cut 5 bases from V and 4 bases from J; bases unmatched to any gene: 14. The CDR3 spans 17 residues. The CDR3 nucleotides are TGTGCCAGCAGTCTAGTACTCTCGACAGGGAAGGGAAACACCATATATTTT. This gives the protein CASSLVLSTGKGNTIYF.

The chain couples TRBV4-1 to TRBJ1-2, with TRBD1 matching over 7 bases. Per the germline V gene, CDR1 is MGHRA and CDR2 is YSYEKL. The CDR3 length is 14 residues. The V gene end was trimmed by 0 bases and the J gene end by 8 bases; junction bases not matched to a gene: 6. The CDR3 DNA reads TGCGCCAGCAGCCAAGATATTAGGGGGCCCGGCTACACCTTC. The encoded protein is CASSQDIRGPGYTF.

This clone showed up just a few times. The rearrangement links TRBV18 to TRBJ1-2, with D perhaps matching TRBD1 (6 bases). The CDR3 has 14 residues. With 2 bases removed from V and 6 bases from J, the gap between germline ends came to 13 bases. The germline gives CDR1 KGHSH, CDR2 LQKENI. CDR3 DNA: TGTGCCAGCTCACCATTTAAGGGGGACCATGGCTACACCTTC. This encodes CASSPFKGDHGYTF.

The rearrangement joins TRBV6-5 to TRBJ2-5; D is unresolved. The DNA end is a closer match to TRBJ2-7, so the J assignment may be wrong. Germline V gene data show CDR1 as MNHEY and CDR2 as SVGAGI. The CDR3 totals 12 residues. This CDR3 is CASRPPGYEQYF. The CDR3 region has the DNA TGTGCCAGCAGACCCCCGGGCTACGAGCAGTACTTC.

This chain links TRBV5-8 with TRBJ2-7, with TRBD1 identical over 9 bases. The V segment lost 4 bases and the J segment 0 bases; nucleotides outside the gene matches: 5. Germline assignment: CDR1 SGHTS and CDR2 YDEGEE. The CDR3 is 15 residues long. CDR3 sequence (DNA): TGTGCCAGCAGCAAGACAGGGGGGCTCTCCTACGAGCAGTACTTC. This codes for CASSKTGGLSYEQYF.